Below, 10 T cell receptor beta chains from the same sample are listed, as sequenced in a study of blood T cell repertoires in COVID-19. Measured with immunoSEQ multiplex PCR; TCRdb has only the in-frame clones, and not every one. Of about 240,000 clones listed, roughly 87% are singletons. The material sequenced was peripheral blood. The receptors originated from a man in his 60s who had recovered from COVID-19.

The gene calls are TRBV11-2 and TRBJ1-2; 8 nucleotides align to TRBD1. V lost 1 base and J lost 7; bases outside the gene matches: 8. Germline V gene data show CDR1 as SGHAT and CDR2 as FQNNGV. CDR3 size: 15 residues. In DNA form, the CDR3 reads TGTGCCAGCAGCTTAGGGGTCCAGGGGGCAGCTGGCTACACCTTC. Its translation: CASSLGVQGAAGYTF.

This clone was counted only a few times. This chain connects TRBV6-6 to TRBJ1-5, with TRBD1 as a possible D gene (5 bases). Trimming removed 8 bases at V and 2 bases at J, with 16 bases between. The CDR3 spans 15 residues. Germline loops: CDR1 MNHNY, CDR2 SVGAGI (reference sequence). CDR3 in DNA: TGTGCCAGCTCCACCCCCGGGGGAGGCAATCAGCCCCAGCATTTT. Translation: CASSTPGGGNQPQHF.

V is TRBV6-1 and J is TRBJ2-2; tentatively, D is TRBD2 (5 bases). With 2 bases removed from V and 3 bases from J, the gap between germline ends came to 10 bases. Germline lookup yields CDR1 MNHNS and CDR2 SASEGT. The CDR3 totals 15 residues. CDR3 DNA: TGTGCCAGCAGTGAAACGGGCGGGTACACCGGGGAGCTGTTTTTT. Its protein product is CASSETGGYTGELFF.

The chain employs TRBV2 and TRBJ1-3, with no clear D. Germline V gene sequence: CDR1 SNHLY, CDR2 FYNNEI. V was trimmed by 4 bases and J by 0 bases, leaving 13 bases between them. The CDR3 is made up of 16 amino acids. The CDR3: CASSVGGIASGNTIYF. The CDR3 DNA is TGTGCCAGCAGTGTGGGAGGAATAGCCTCTGGAAACACCATATATTTT.

The gene calls are TRBV9 and TRBJ1-2; tentative D call: TRBD1 (6 bases). The CDR3 loop spans 15 amino acids. V was trimmed by 3 bases and J by 2 bases, leaving 14 bases between them. Germline lookup yields CDR1 SGDLS and CDR2 YYNGEE. In DNA, the CDR3 is TGTGCCAGCAGCGGGGACATCGATACGAACTATGGCTACACCTTC. It codes for CASSGDIDTNYGYTF.

The J gene is TRBJ2-7, the V gene TRBV21-1; TRBD1 was called by the table and not checked on the DNA. TRBV21-1 is reported as a pseudogene. The CDR3 has 11 residues. In nucleotides, the CDR3 is TGTGCCAGGTGGACAGGGGACGAGCAGTACTTC. This codes for CARWTGDEQYF.

The DNA of the CDR3 is TGCAGTGCTAGTTTCGCGGGGGGGCCCCACGAGCAGTACTTC. Translation: CSASFAGGPHEQYF. This sequence joins TRBV20-1 and TRBJ2-7; TRBD2 aligns across 9 bases. V lost 3 bases, J lost 5 bases, and 8 bases stayed unmatched. There are 14 residues in the CDR3. Germline V lookup: CDR1 DFQATT, CDR2 SNEGSKA (reference sequence).

The rearrangement uses TRBV2 and TRBJ2-7; 10 positions agree with TRBD1. CDR1 is SNHLY, CDR2 FYNNEI, per germline. V shed 7 bases, J shed 4 bases, and the junction held 7 bases outside the gene matches. This CDR3 is 14 amino acids long. CDR3 sequence: CASNPGDRGYEQYF. The CDR3 DNA follows: TGTGCCAGCAACCCAGGGGACAGGGGTTACGAGCAGTACTTC.

The J gene is TRBJ1-1, the V gene TRBV3-1 (or the pseudogene TRBV3-2); D unclear. Germline CDR1 and CDR2: LGHDT and YNNKEL (reference sequence). The germline V and J ends were trimmed by 2 bases and 2 bases, with 9 bases remaining between them. The CDR3 extends over 14 amino acids. CDR3 bases: TGTGCCAGCAGCCAATTTTCGTTAAACACTGAAGCTTTCTTT. Translating it yields CASSQFSLNTEAFF.

To note about this clone: Distinct nucleotide sequences in the sample also encode this CDR3. V and J are TRBV5-1 and TRBJ2-3; D ambiguous. Germline V gives CDR1 SGHRS, CDR2 YFSETQ. CDR3 length equals 15 residues. V was clipped by 0 bases and J by 0 bases, with 8 bases between them. The chain's CDR3 is CASSLGAGSTDTQYF. The CDR3 coding sequence is TGCGCCAGCAGCTTGGGGGCAGGTAGCACAGATACGCAGTATTTT.